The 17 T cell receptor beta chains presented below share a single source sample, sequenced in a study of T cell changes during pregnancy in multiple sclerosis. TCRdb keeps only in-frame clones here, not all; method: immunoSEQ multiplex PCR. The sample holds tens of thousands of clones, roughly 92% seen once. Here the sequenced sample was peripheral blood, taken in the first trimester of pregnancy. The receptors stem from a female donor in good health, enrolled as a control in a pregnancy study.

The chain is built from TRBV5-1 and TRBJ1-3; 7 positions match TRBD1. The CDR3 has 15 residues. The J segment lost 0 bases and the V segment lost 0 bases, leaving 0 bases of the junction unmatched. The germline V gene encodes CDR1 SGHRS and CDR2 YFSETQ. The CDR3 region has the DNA TGCGCCAGCAGCTTGGAGGGGGCCTCTGGAAACACCATATATTTT. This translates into CASSLEGASGNTIYF.

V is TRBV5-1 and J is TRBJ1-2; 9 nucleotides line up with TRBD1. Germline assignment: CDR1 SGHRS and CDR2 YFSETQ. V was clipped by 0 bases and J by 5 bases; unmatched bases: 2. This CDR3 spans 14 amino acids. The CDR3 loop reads CASSLGDRGYGYTF. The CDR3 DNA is TGCGCCAGCAGCTTGGGAGACAGGGGGTATGGCTACACCTTC. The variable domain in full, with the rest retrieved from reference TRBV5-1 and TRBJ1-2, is KAGVTQTPRYLIKTRGQQVTLSCSPISGHRSVSWYQQTPGQGLQFLFEYFSETQRNKGNFPGRFSGRQFSNSRSEMNVSTLELGDSALYLCASSLGDRGYGYTFGSGTRLTVV.

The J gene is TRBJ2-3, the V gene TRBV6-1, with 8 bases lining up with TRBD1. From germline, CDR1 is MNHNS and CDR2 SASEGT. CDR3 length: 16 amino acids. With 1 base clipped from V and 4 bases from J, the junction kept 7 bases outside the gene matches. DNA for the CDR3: TGTGCCAGCAGTGAAGTTGGGGCAGGGGGCGCAGATACGCAGTATTTT. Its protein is CASSEVGAGGADTQYF.

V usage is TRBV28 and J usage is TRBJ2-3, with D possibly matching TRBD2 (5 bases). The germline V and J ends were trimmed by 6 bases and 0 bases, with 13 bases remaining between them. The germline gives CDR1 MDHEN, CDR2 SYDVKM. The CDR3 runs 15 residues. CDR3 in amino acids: CASSRGAASTDTQYF. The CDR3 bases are TGTGCCAGCAGCAGAGGAGCGGCTAGCACAGATACGCAGTATTTT.

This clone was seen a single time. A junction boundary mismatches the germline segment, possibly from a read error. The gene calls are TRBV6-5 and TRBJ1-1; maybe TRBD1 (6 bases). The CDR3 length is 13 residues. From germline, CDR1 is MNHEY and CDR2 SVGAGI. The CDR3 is CASSYWGGIEAFF. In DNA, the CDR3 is TGTGCCAGCAGCTACTGGGGGGGCATTGAAGCTTTCTTT.

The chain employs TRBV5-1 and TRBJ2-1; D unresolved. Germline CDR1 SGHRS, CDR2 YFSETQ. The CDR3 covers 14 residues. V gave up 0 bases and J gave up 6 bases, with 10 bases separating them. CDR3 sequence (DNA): TGCGCCAGCAGCTTGGACCCCTCGGTCAATGAGCAGTTCTTC. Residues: CASSLDPSVNEQFF.

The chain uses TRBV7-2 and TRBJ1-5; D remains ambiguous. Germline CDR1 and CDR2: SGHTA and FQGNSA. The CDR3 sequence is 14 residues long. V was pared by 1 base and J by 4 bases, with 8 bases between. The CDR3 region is CASSLERSNQPQHF. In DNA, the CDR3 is TGTGCCAGCAGCTTAGAACGGAGTAATCAGCCCCAGCATTTT.

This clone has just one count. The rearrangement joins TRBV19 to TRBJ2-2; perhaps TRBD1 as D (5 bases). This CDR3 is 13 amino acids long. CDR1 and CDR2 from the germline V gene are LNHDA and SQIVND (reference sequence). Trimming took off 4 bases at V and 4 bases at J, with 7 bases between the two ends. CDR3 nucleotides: TGTGCCAGTAGTAGCAGGGTCACCGGGGAGCTGTTTTTT. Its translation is CASSSRVTGELFF.

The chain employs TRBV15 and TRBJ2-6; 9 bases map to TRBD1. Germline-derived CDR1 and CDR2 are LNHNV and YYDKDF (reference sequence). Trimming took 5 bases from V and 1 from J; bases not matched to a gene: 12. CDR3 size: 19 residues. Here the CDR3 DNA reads TGTGCCACCAGCGGGGGGCCGGGACAGGGAAGGTCTGGGGCCAACGTCCTGACTTTC. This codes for CATSGGPGQGRSGANVLTF.

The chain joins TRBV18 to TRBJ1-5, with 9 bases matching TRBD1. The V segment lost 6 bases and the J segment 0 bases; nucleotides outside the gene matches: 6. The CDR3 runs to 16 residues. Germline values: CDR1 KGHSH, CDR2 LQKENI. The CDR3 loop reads CASSDDRGYSNQPQHF. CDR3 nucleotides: TGTGCCAGCTCTGACGACAGGGGGTATAGCAATCAGCCCCAGCATTTT.

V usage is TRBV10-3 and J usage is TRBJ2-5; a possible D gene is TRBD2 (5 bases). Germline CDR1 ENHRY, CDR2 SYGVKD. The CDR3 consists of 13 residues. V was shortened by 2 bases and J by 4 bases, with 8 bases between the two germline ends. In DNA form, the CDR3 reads TGTGCCATCAGTGAGGAGGGTAGAGAGACCCAGTACTTC. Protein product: CAISEEGRETQYF.

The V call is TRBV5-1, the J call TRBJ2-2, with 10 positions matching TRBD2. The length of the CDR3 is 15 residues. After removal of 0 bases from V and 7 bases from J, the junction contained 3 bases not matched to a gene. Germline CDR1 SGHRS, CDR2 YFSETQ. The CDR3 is CASSLEPSGSGELFF. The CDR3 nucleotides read TGCGCCAGCAGCTTGGAGCCTAGCGGGAGCGGGGAGCTGTTTTTT.

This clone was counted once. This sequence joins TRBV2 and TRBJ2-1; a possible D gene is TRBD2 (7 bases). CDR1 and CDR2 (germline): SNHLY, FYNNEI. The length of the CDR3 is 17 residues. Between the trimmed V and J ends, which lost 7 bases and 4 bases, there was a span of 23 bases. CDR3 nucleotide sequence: TGTGCCAGCAAGGGGGAAGAGGGGGGAGGGCTTTACAATGAGCAGTTCTTC. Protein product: CASKGEEGGGLYNEQFF.

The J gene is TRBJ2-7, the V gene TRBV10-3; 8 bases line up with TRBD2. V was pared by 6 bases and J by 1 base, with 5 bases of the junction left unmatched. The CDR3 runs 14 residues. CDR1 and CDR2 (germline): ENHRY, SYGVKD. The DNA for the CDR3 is TGTGCCATCAGGTCCAGCGGGGGATCCTACGAGCAGTACTTC. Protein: CAIRSSGGSYEQYF.

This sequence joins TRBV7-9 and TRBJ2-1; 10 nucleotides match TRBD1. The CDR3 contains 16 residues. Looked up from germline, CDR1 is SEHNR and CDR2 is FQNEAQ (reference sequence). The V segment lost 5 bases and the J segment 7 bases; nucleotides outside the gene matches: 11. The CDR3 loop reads CASSPRDRGFENEQFF. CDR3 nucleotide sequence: TGTGCCAGCAGCCCGCGGGACAGGGGATTTGAGAATGAGCAGTTCTTC.

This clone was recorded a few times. The CDR3 protein is CASSLDRDTEAFF. The CDR3 DNA reads as TGTGCCAGCAGCTTGGACAGGGACACTGAAGCTTTCTTT. This chain joins TRBV5-4 and TRBJ1-1, with a weak D call TRBD1 (6 bases). V gave up 0 bases and J gave up 3 bases, with 6 bases separating them. This CDR3 comprises 13 residues. CDR1 SGHNT and CDR2 YYREEE come from the germline V gene (reference sequence).

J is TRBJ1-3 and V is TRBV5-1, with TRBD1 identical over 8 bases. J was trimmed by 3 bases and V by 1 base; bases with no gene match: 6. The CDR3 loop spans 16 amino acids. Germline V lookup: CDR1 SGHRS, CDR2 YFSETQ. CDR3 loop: CASSLFQGANGNTIYF. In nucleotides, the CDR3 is TGCGCCAGCAGCTTGTTTCAGGGGGCGAATGGAAACACCATATATTTT.